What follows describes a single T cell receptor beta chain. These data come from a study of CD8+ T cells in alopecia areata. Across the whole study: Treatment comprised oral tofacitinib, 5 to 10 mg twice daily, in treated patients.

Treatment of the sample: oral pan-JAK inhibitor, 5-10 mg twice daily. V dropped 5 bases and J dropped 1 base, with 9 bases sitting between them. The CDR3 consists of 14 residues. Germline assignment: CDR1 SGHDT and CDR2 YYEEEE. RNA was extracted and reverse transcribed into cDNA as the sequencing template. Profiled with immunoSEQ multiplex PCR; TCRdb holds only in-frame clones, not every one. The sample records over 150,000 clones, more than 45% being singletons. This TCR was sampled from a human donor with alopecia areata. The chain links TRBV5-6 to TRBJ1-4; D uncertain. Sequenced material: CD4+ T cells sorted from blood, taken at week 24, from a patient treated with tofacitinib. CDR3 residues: CASSSRKTNEKLFF. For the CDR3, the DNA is TGTGCCAGCAGTTCACGTAAAACTAATGAAAAACTGTTTTTT. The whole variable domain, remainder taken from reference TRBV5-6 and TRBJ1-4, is DAGVTQSPTHLIKTRGQQVTLRCSPKSGHDTVSWYQQALGQGPQFIFQYYEEEERQRGNFPDRFSGHQFPNYSSELNVNALLLGDSALYLCASSSRKTNEKLFFGSGTQLSVL.